The clone carrying this TCR beta chain appeared a few times. This sample is drawn from a study of identical twins. The V gene's germline CDR1 is SQVTM and CDR2 ANQGSEA. The V and J ends lost 4 bases and 3 bases, in that order; junction bases with no gene match: 9. The CDR3 totals 14 residues. TCRdb recomputed calls from the 5' RACE reads with MiXCR, one row per CDR3 protein. This sample yields 500,000 or so distinct CDR3 sequences, of which around 14% are seen a single time; 0.5% to 0.65% belongs to the top ten. The sample also formed part of further work on yellow fever vaccine responses in identical twins.

This receptor was taken from a woman between 18 and 30 years old in good health. The sequenced sample was CD4+ T cells sorted from blood. The chain employs TRBV29-1 and TRBJ2-7; 7 nucleotides align to TRBD1. The CDR3 DNA is TGCAGCGTTGGAGGCTCGGGACAGATCTACGAGCAGTACTTC. Protein sequence: CSVGGSGQIYEQYF.